Listed below are T cell receptor beta chains from one sample, sequenced in a study of OX40 agonist ivuxolimab in advanced cancers. TCRdb's table, derived via immunoSEQ multiplex PCR, lists solely in-frame clones and lacks some. The sample shows some 8,900 clones, roughly 70% of them seen only once. Sequencing was performed on CD4+ or CD8+ T cells sorted from blood, taken in a trial of the OX40 agonist ivuxolimab. The receptor set was obtained from an adult with an advanced solid tumor such as melanoma, head and neck, liver or kidney cancer. CDR3s include the opening cysteine and the closing phenylalanine or tryptophan. The D gene is left open where the match is weak. A clone size is listed for some rows: how often the clone was seen (once, few, many), or a class if it is expanded.

>.|TRBJ2-3|TRBV28|.
TGTGCCAGCAGTTTCGTCGCTAGCACAGATACGCAGTATTTT
CASSFVASTDTQYF
>.|TRBJ2-1|TRBV5-1|.
TGCGCCAGCAGCTTGAGGTCGGGTTACAATGAGCAGTTCTTC
CASSLRSGYNEQFF
>.|TRBJ2-2|TRBV11-2|.
TGTGCCAGCACCCTACTAGAGGTCACCGGGGAGCTGTTTTTT
CASTLLEVTGELFF
>TRBD1|TRBJ1-6|TRBV6-6|many
TGTGCCAGCAGGGAGACAGGGGGCGGGGCACCCCTCCACTTT
CASRETGGGAPLHF
>.|TRBJ1-1|TRBV28|once
TGTGCCAGCAGCTCCCGGGACGGTTTAGTGAACACTGAAGCTTTCTTT
CASSSRDGLVNTEAFF
>.|TRBJ2-3|TRBV6-5|.
TGTGCCAGCAGTTACGGCTCCACAGATACGCAGTATTTT
CASSYGSTDTQYF
>TRBD1|TRBJ2-5|TRBV2|once
TGTGCCAGCACCTCCGGGACAGGGATGGAGACCCAGTACTTC
CASTSGTGMETQYF
>.|TRBJ1-1|TRBV4-3|.
TGCGCCAGCAGCCAAGGTTCGGACGTCGGCACTGAAGCTTTCTTT
CASSQGSDVGTEAFF
>.|TRBJ2-3|TRBV5-6|.
TGTGCCAGCAGCTTGGCTGGGGATGGAGATACGCAGTATTTT
CASSLAGDGDTQYF
>.|TRBJ1-6|TRBV23-1|.
TGCGCCAGCAGTGAGGGCGAACCGAGCTCCTATAATTCACCCCTCCACTTT
CASSEGEPSSYNSPLHF
>.|TRBJ1-4|TRBV7-2|.
TGTGCCAGCCGTCCGTGGGGGACTAATGAAAAACTGTTTTTT
CASRPWGTNEKLFF
>.|TRBJ2-1|TRBV7-9|.
TGTGCCAGCAGCTTAGCAGCCCTTCTAAATGAGCAGTTCTTC
CASSLAALLNEQFF
>TRBD1|TRBJ2-1|TRBV19|once
TGTGCCAGTAGTATAACAGGGGGAACCTACAATGAGCAGTTCTTC
CASSITGGTYNEQFF
>.|TRBJ2-3|TRBV9|.
TGTGCCAGCAGCTGGGACGGTTCGACGGGGTTCACAGATACGCAGTATTTT
CASSWDGSTGFTDTQYF
>.|TRBJ2-5|TRBV9|.
TGTGCCAGCAGCCCCACTAGTTCATATTTTTCGGAGACCCAGTACTTC
CASSPTSSYFSETQYF
>TRBD1|TRBJ2-1|TRBV11-2|few
TGTGCCAGCAGCCCCGGGACAGGGAACAATGAGCAGTTCTTC
CASSPGTGNNEQFF
>.|TRBJ2-1|TRBV7-3|few
TGTGCCAGCAGGCCTTTAGAGCGTAGAGAGCAGTTCTTC
CASRPLERREQFF
>TRBD1|TRBJ2-7|TRBV4-3|.
TGCGCCAGCAGCCAGGACAGGGTCGATTGGCGGGAGCAGTACTTC
CASSQDRVDWREQYF
>.|TRBJ2-1|TRBV7-2|.
TGCGCCAGCAGCTCCGGGATTACAGCGATGTCTTTCCACAATGAGCAGTTCTTC
CASSSGITAMSFHNEQFF
>.|TRBJ1-5|TRBV23-1|.
TGCGCCAGCAGTCAGCGGGAAGATCAGCCCCAGCATTTT
CASSQREDQPQHF
>TRBD1|TRBJ2-3|TRBV19|.
TGTGCCAGTAGAAACCGGGACAGGGAACCAGATACGCAGTATTTT
CASRNRDREPDTQYF
>TRBD1|TRBJ2-7|TRBV11-2|.
TGTGCCAGCAGCTACGGACAGGGGCGGATGTACGAGCAGTACTTC
CASSYGQGRMYEQYF
>.|TRBJ1-2|TRBV28|.
TGTGCCAGCAGGAGTTTGGGGAAAAGCAGCCTCTATGGCTACTCCTTC
CASRSLGKSSLYGYSF
>TRBD2|TRBJ2-7|TRBV6-1|few
TGTGCCAGCAGTGTACTAGCGGACGAGCAGTACTTC
CASSVLADEQYF
>.|TRBJ2-2|TRBV4-1|.
TGCGCCAGCAGCCCACAGGAACTGAACACCGGGGAGCTGTTTTTT
CASSPQELNTGELFF
>.|TRBJ2-1|TRBV27|.
TGTGCCAGCAGTTTATCGCAGACCACTACTTACAATGAGCAGTTCTTC
CASSLSQTTTYNEQFF
>.|TRBJ2-2|TRBV11-2|medium-sized
TGTGCCAGCAGCTTAGTTAACACCGGGGAGCTGTTTTTT
CASSLVNTGELFF
>.|TRBJ1-5|TRBV27|.
TGTGCCAGTTGGGAGGGAGGCCAGCCCCAGCATTTT
CASWEGGQPQHF
>.|TRBJ1-2|TRBV4-1|.
TGCGCCAGCACCCCAAACACTAGGAACTATGGCTACACCTTC
CASTPNTRNYGYTF
>TRBD1|TRBJ1-2|TRBV5-3|once
TGTGCCGTCGCCGGGACAGGGATCTATGGCTACACCTTC
CAVAGTGIYGYTF
>TRBD2|TRBJ2-7|TRBV5-4|.
TGTGGGCGGGGCGGGGGCTACGAGCAGTACTTC
CGRGGGYEQYF
>.|TRBJ2-7|TRBV5-1|few
TGCGCCAGCAGCCGGACCGGGACGAGCGGCGAGCAGTACTTC
CASSRTGTSGEQYF
>.|TRBJ2-1|TRBV5-4|.
TGTGCCAGCAGCTCTAGAGAGACCTACAATGAGCAGTTCTTC
CASSSRETYNEQFF
>.|TRBJ2-7|TRBV6-1|.
TGTGCCAGCAGTGAAGCGCCGGCAGGTGGATCCTACGAGCAGTACTTC
CASSEAPAGGSYEQYF
>.|TRBJ1-4|TRBV4-1|.
TGCGCCAGCAGCCAAGGGAGGACCCTTAATGAAAAACTGTTTTTT
CASSQGRTLNEKLFF
>TRBD2|TRBJ2-7|TRBV4-2|.
TGTGCCAGCAGCCAAGGACTAGCGGGGAAGTACGAGCAGTACTTC
CASSQGLAGKYEQYF
>.|TRBJ2-1|TRBV7-9|few
TGTGCCAGCAGCTTAGGGGGGACTTTCAATGAGCAGTTCTTC
CASSLGGTFNEQFF
>TRBD1|TRBJ1-2|TRBV6-5|.
TGTGCCAGCAGTTACGCGACAGGGGCCCCTCTTGGCTACACCTTC
CASSYATGAPLGYTF
>TRBD2|TRBJ2-3|TRBV5-6|few
TGTGCCAGCAGCTTTAGCGGGGGGGCAGTAGATACGCAGTATTTT
CASSFSGGAVDTQYF
>TRBD2|TRBJ2-7|TRBV7-2|once
TGTGCCAGCAGCACTAGCGGGGGGACCTACGAGCAGTACTTC
CASSTSGGTYEQYF
>.|TRBJ2-5|TRBV6-5|.
TGTGCCAGCAGTTACGGGGGAATTGGGGAGACCCAGTACTTC
CASSYGGIGETQYF
>TRBD2|TRBJ2-3|TRBV7-8|.
TGTGCCAGCAGCTTAGCGTCGGGACTAGCGGGGGATAGCACAGATACGCAGTATTTT
CASSLASGLAGDSTDTQYF
>.|TRBJ1-2|TRBV11-2|medium-sized
TGTGCCAGCAGCTTCGACGGATTTAACTATGGCTACACCTTC
CASSFDGFNYGYTF